The entry below gives a single T cell receptor beta chain sequence along with its context. Its target is not known. The source of the sample is a study of cytomegalovirus exposure and HLA in healthy donors. Whole-study context: Within the Caucasian-associated ancestry cluster were roughly 79% of the approximately 400 genotyped donors.

Study-level points and caveats: Most TCR sequences showed up rarely, but some public TCRs showed up in many donors.

Primers: 60 Vbeta forward and 13 Jbeta reverse. Per the original methods: An analysis that came later counted some 85 million unique TCR beta chains, about 10 million shared. Generated by immunoSEQ multiplex PCR, the TCRdb table keeps only in-frame clones and is missing some. Clone size and the V and J calls come from that table; the DNA yielded D and trimming. The table has around 280,000 clones, around 90% seen once. Sequences were obtained from PBMCs. The origin of this receptor is a woman between 18 and 30 years old in good health and CMV-seronegative.

This CDR3 is CATRQSGTYEQYF. In DNA, the CDR3 is TGTGCCACCAGGCAAAGCGGTACCTACGAGCAGTACTTC. The chain uses TRBV6-5 and TRBJ2-7, with TRBD2 as a possible D gene (5 bases). V dropped 10 bases and J dropped 2 bases, with 15 bases sitting between them. Germline loops: CDR1 MNHEY, CDR2 SVGAGI. CDR3 length: 13 residues.